These 18 T cell receptor beta chains were all obtained from the same sample, sequenced in a study of tumor-infiltrating lymphocytes in primary liver carcinoma. Blood RNA was derived from unsorted whole blood, and germline DNA was extracted too. TCR beta cDNA came from about 450 ng total RNA, primed with a constant-region primer. Slightly modified ARM-PCR, run as three nested multiplex PCR rounds, produced the TCR beta libraries. The first two PCR rounds used TRBV1-TRBV30 forward primers with a C-beta reverse primer, about 10 cycles each. TCRdb redid the calling of the multiplex PCR reads with MiXCR, one entry per CDR3 protein. This sample carries about 210,000 distinct CDR3 sequences, roughly 61% of them seen once, and the ten largest clones take approximately 6.5%. Specimen: peripheral blood. The receptors come from a woman aged 55-70 years with primary liver carcinoma and hepatitis B virus infection.

This clonotype was counted many times. The chain employs TRBV6-5 and TRBJ2-1; 8 bases align to TRBD2. This CDR3 has 14 amino acids. The germline V gene has CDR1 MNHEY and CDR2 SVGAGI. V shed 5 bases, J shed 6 bases, and the junction held 6 bases outside the gene matches. CDR3 protein: CASSSGSEGNEQFF. CDR3 nucleotides: TGTGCCAGCAGTAGCGGGAGCGAAGGCAATGAGCAGTTCTTC.

About this clonotype: Being one base from a much bigger clone, this may be a read error. The CDR3 coding sequence is TGTGCCAGCAGTACCAACAGCGGCACTGAAGCTTTCTTT. Translating it yields CASSTNSGTEAFF. The rearrangement joins TRBV6-6 to TRBJ1-1; D not certain. Germline values: CDR1 MNHNY, CDR2 SVGAGI (reference sequence). The V and J ends lost 5 bases and 4 bases respectively, with 11 bases between them. CDR3 length: 13 amino acids.

J is TRBJ2-4 and V is TRBV11-2, with D tentatively TRBD2 (5 bases). CDR1 is SGHAT and CDR2 is FQNNGV in the germline V gene. V was trimmed by 1 base and J by 8 bases, leaving 18 bases between them. This CDR3 contains 16 residues. CDR3 amino acids: CASSLGSESASYIQYF. CDR3 nucleotide sequence: TGTGCCAGCAGCTTAGGTAGCGAGAGCGCCTCTTACATTCAGTACTTC.

V usage is TRBV6-1 and J usage is TRBJ2-5; 11 nucleotides agree with TRBD2. Trimming removed 2 bases from V and 2 bases from J; junction bases left unmatched: 10. The germline V gene has CDR1 MNHNS and CDR2 SASEGT. The length of the CDR3 is 18 residues. The DNA for the CDR3 is TGTGCCAGCAGTGAAACCTTGACTAGCGGGAATGGGCAAGAGACCCAGTACTTC. It specifies CASSETLTSGNGQETQYF.

As to this clonotype: The germline gene is not matched at one end of the junction; a read error may be the cause. The rearrangement joins TRBV11-2 to TRBJ1-6; possibly TRBD1 for D (6 bases). CDR1 and CDR2 (germline): SGHAT, FQNNGV. CDR3 length: 17 amino acids. CDR3 protein: CASSLDRETGRNLPLHF. The CDR3 bases are TGTGCCAGCAGCTTAGACAGGGAAACAGGGCGCAATTTACCCCTCCACTTT.

A note on this clonotype: It may be a read error: a sequence one base away is much more abundant. This chain uses TRBV5-4 with TRBJ2-5; the match to TRBD1 covers 8 bases. With 4 bases clipped from V and 14 bases from J, the junction kept 16 bases outside the gene matches. The CDR3 runs 14 residues. Germline CDR1 reads SGHNT; CDR2 reads YYREEE (reference sequence). The CDR3 sequence is CASSRTGNGYHIYF. CDR3 DNA sequence: TGTGCCAGCAGCCGGACAGGGAATGGATACCATATCTACTTC.

The chain has TRBV11-2 and TRBJ2-3; no definite D call. The CDR3 totals 14 residues. Germline V CDR1 and CDR2: SGHAT, FQNNGV. Trimming removed 8 bases from V and 5 bases from J, with 17 bases in between. CDR3 protein: CASGSGLIVDTQYF. The CDR3 nucleotides read TGTGCCAGCGGCTCCGGGCTTATCGTAGATACGCAGTATTTT.

This clonotype was seen a single time. This chain connects TRBV7-9 to TRBJ1-5; D is possibly TRBD1 (5 bases). CDR1 and CDR2 (germline): SEHNR, FQNEAQ (reference sequence). Trimming cost V 7 bases and J 4 bases, with 11 bases left between them. The CDR3 length is 13 residues. The CDR3 reads CASNQAGNQPQHF. The CDR3 DNA sequence: TGTGCCAGCAACCAAGCAGGGAATCAGCCCCAGCATTTT.

V usage is TRBV2 and J usage is TRBJ2-7, with D unclear. CDR3 length: 15 amino acids. The germline V gene has CDR1 SNHLY and CDR2 FYNNEI. Trimming stripped 7 bases from V and 0 bases from J, with 16 bases between. CDR3 sequence (DNA): TGTGCCAGCACCCCGACCTTACCCGTCTCCTACGAGCAGTACTTC. Encoded protein: CASTPTLPVSYEQYF.

This clonotype showed up many times. The chain recombines TRBV11-2 with TRBJ2-5, with TRBD1 as a possible D gene (6 bases). Germline lookup yields CDR1 SGHAT and CDR2 FQNNGV. The V gene lost 1 base and the J gene lost 2 bases, with 14 bases spanning the gap. There are 16 residues in the CDR3. CDR3 region: CASSLVVGGWQETQYF. The CDR3, as DNA: TGTGCCAGCAGCTTAGTTGTTGGGGGCTGGCAAGAGACCCAGTACTTC.

The chain couples TRBV30 to TRBJ1-3; 12 bases match TRBD1. Germline V CDR1 and CDR2: GTSNPN, SVGIG (reference sequence). This CDR3 contains 18 residues. After removal of 5 bases from V and 3 bases from J, the junction contained 14 bases not matched to a gene. The CDR3 protein is CAWPEGQGATSFGNTIYF. The CDR3 nucleotides are TGTGCCTGGCCCGAGGGACAGGGGGCCACTTCCTTTGGAAACACCATATATTTT.

The chain couples TRBV29-1 to TRBJ2-5, with D perhaps matching TRBD1 (5 bases). Trimming stripped 4 bases from V and 2 bases from J, with 14 bases between. The CDR3 runs 14 residues. Germline V lookup: CDR1 SQVTM, CDR2 ANQGSEA. The CDR3 here is CSVGGRDGQETQYF. CDR3 sequence (DNA): TGCAGCGTTGGGGGCAGGGATGGTCAAGAGACCCAGTACTTC.

This clonotype was counted many times. The chain carries TRBV6-6 and TRBJ1-1; maybe TRBD1 (5 bases). Trimming pared 5 bases from V and 1 base from J, leaving 14 bases between. Looked up from germline, CDR1 is MNHNY and CDR2 is SVGAGI (reference sequence). This CDR3 region has 15 residues. The CDR3 sequence is CASSEPGRRNTEAFF. CDR3 nucleotides: TGTGCCAGCAGTGAGCCGGGACGGAGGAACACTGAAGCTTTCTTT.

This clonotype was counted many times. This chain uses TRBV4-1 with TRBJ2-2; no clear D. Germline V gene data show CDR1 as MGHRA and CDR2 as YSYEKL. This CDR3 contains 14 residues. V gave up 3 bases and J gave up 4 bases, with 9 bases separating them. CDR3: CASSHPPSTGELFF. The DNA of the CDR3 is TGCGCCAGCAGCCACCCGCCTAGCACCGGGGAGCTGTTTTTT.

In the case of this clonotype: Likely a read error: the CDR3 ends without its conserved phenylalanine or tryptophan. The chain is built from TRBV4-2 and TRBJ1-3; D call uncertain. The germline gives CDR1 LGHNA, CDR2 YNFKEQ. CDR3 size: 18 residues. CDR3 residues: CASSQDVVGRISGNTIYL. The CDR3 DNA sequence: TGCGCCAGCAGCCAAGATGTGGTGGGGAGGATCTCTGGAAACACCATATATTTA.

The table lists this clonotype with a few counts. The chain recombines TRBV12-5 with TRBJ2-6; 11 bases fit TRBD2. Germline CDR1 LGHNT, CDR2 FRNRAP. Trimming took 6 bases from V and 1 from J; bases not matched to a gene: 17. The CDR3 length is 21 residues. The CDR3: CASGYRGRGTSGNSGANVLTF. Here the CDR3 DNA reads TGTGCTAGTGGCTACAGGGGGCGCGGGACTAGCGGTAATTCTGGGGCCAACGTCCTGACTTTC. The full variable domain, with the rest looked up from reference TRBV12-5 and TRBJ2-6, is DARVTQTPRHKVTEMGQEVTMRCQPILGHNTVFWYRQTMMQGLELLAYFRNRAPLDDSGMPKDRFSAEMPDATLATLKIQPSEPRDSAVYFCASGYRGRGTSGNSGANVLTFGAGSRLTVL.

The table lists this clonotype with a few counts. The chain links TRBV28 to TRBJ1-6, with TRBD1 identical over 8 bases. The J segment lost 0 bases and the V segment lost 6 bases, leaving 13 bases of the junction unmatched. CDR1 MDHEN and CDR2 SYDVKM come from the germline V gene. CDR3 size: 19 residues. This CDR3 is CASRTLGTGASSYNSPLHF. CDR3 nucleotides: TGTGCCAGCAGGACTTTAGGGACAGGCGCTAGCTCCTATAATTCACCCCTCCACTTT. Looking up the rest from reference TRBV28 and TRBJ1-6 gives the full variable domain: DVKVTQSSRYLVKRTGEKVFLECVQDMDHENMFWYRQDPGLGLRLIYFSYDVKMKEKGDIPEGYSVSREKKERFSLILESASTNQTSMYLCASRTLGTGASSYNSPLHFGNGTRLTVT.

The chain has TRBV12-3 or TRBV12-4 and TRBJ2-5, with D hard to call. V was shortened by 3 bases and J by 4 bases, with 18 bases between the two germline ends. The CDR3 is 16 amino acids. The CDR3 DNA follows: TGTGCCAGCAGTTTGTGGCCCCGGAAGGATGCAGAGACCCAGTACTTC. Amino acids: CASSLWPRKDAETQYF.